These T cell receptor beta chains were read from a single sample in a study of cytomegalovirus exposure and HLA in healthy donors. Only in-frame clones appear in the TCRdb table, and some are missing; sequencing was by immunoSEQ multiplex PCR. The sample holds roughly 150,000 clones, around 68% seen once. The sample consisted of PBMCs. Receptors originate from a man between 25 and 39 years old in good health and CMV-seropositive. CDR3s include the opening cysteine and the closing phenylalanine or tryptophan. The order of the fields is V gene, clone size, D gene, J gene, CDR3 protein, CDR3 DNA. The D gene is left open where the match is weak. Some rows have no size entry. The others give once, few or many, or a class for an expanded clone.

>TRBV30|few|TRBD1|TRBJ2-7
CAWGTASYEQYF
TGTGCCTGGGGGACAGCCTCCTACGAGCAGTACTTC
>TRBV5-1|few|TRBD2|TRBJ2-1
CASSLDSLAGDEQFF
TGCGCCAGCAGCTTGGATTCTCTAGCGGGAGATGAGCAGTTCTTC
>TRBV6-5|-|TRBD2|TRBJ2-1
CASSYLAGARNEQFF
TGTGCCAGCAGTTACCTAGCGGGAGCCCGCAATGAGCAGTTCTTC
>TRBV15|-|TRBD2|TRBJ2-1
CATSRDWEPRLAGNEQFF
TGTGCCACCAGCAGAGATTGGGAGCCGCGACTAGCGGGTAATGAGCAGTTCTTC
>TRBV2|-|TRBD2|TRBJ2-5
CASSEEASGSGWETQYF
TGTGCCAGCAGTGAAGAGGCTAGCGGGAGTGGCTGGGAGACCCAGTACTTC
>TRBV5-1|-|-|TRBJ2-2
CASSPPNVGYTGELFF
TGCGCCAGCAGTCCCCCTAACGTCGGTTACACCGGGGAGCTGTTTTTT
>TRBV28|-|TRBD2|TRBJ2-4
CASSPSVLAGRNIQYF
TGTGCCAGCAGTCCCAGCGTACTAGCGGGACGAAACATTCAGTACTTC
>TRBV10-3|-|-|TRBJ2-5
CAIGLEQQYF
TGTGCCATCGGCCTGGAGCAGCAGTACTTC
>TRBV30|-|-|TRBJ1-4
CAWSVIREKLFF
TGTGCCTGGAGTGTTATTCGGGAAAAACTGTTTTTT
>TRBV19|-|-|TRBJ2-6
CASSIWRAGANVLTF
TGTGCCAGTAGTATATGGAGGGCTGGGGCCAACGTCCTGACTTTC